A selection of T cell receptor beta chains follows, all from one sample in a study of cytomegalovirus exposure and HLA in healthy donors. Sequenced by immunoSEQ multiplex PCR; TCRdb stores in-frame clones only, minus some. The sample carries roughly 150,000 clones, about 74% recorded once. Sample: PBMCs. The source of these receptors is a male donor in good health and CMV-seronegative. CDR3s include the opening cysteine and the closing phenylalanine or tryptophan. A D gene is named only where the DNA matches it firmly.

CDR3 protein	J gene	D gene	V gene
CASTYQGFDTEAFF	TRBJ1-1	-	TRBV5-1
CASSSPQGTSVNTGELFF	TRBJ2-2	TRBD2	TRBV7-9
CASSAEGRQPQHF	TRBJ1-5	-	TRBV7-9
CASSGQVGYNEQFF	TRBJ2-1	TRBD1	TRBV18
CASSLDINTGELFF	TRBJ2-2	-	TRBV7-9
CASSRRVDRGFRPPGDNQPQHF	TRBJ1-5	-	TRBV21-1
CASSQEEAPSTDTQYF	TRBJ2-3	-	TRBV4-2
CASTRAGGPADTQYF	TRBJ2-3	TRBD2	TRBV7-3
CASSYSHLTNEKLFF	TRBJ1-4	-	TRBV28
CASKAGSYEQYF	TRBJ2-7	-	TRBV28
CAISPGQGAWGEKLFF	TRBJ1-4	TRBD1	TRBV10-3
CASSVTPGQGARETQYF	TRBJ2-5	TRBD1	TRBV9